In this sample, the clone carrying this T cell receptor beta chain turned up once. This CDR3 has 14 amino acids. V dropped 1 base and J dropped 4 bases, with 12 bases sitting between them. Germline loops: CDR1 SGHDT, CDR2 YYEEEE. The sample belongs to a study of OX40 agonist ivuxolimab in advanced cancers. Study-wide background: Dose-escalation patients' cancers were hepatocellular carcinoma, melanoma, renal cell or head and neck cancer. Three patients, one with hepatocellular carcinoma and two with cutaneous melanoma, responded partially.

Generated by immunoSEQ multiplex PCR, the TCRdb table keeps only in-frame clones and is missing some. The table has 75,000 to 100,000 clones, 84% seen once. This rearrangement joins TRBV5-6 to TRBJ2-7, with D unresolved. Sequenced material: CD4+ or CD8+ T cells sorted from blood, taken in a trial of the OX40 agonist ivuxolimab. The sequence came from an adult with an advanced solid tumor such as melanoma, head and neck, liver or kidney cancer. CDR3 sequence: CASSLRASGYEQYF. The DNA for the CDR3 is TGTGCCAGCAGCTTGCGGGCGAGTGGATACGAGCAGTACTTC.